The clone carrying this TCR beta chain has just a few counts. What it recognizes is unknown. The data stem from a study of T cells after yellow fever vaccination. General study points: After the booster, approximately 96% of CD4 and approximately 87% of CD8 primary-response clones were re-detected. It was a weaker secondary response, yet one that peaked faster, at day 5 versus 15.

A process of 5'RACE template switching, which added a universal primer site and UMIs, was used to make TCR cDNA. TCRdb re-derived calls from the 5' RACE reads in MiXCR, one entry per CDR3 protein. The sample yields approximately 550,000 distinct CDR3 sequences, about 19% seen once. This specimen consisted of PBMCs, obtained 15 days after the yellow fever booster vaccination. The sequence was collected from a young man who received the YFV17D yellow fever vaccine.

CDR3 DNA sequence: TGTGCCAGTCGGTTTGAAGGCAATAGGGGTTACGAGCAGTACTTC. The encoded protein is CASRFEGNRGYEQYF. The chain has TRBV28 and TRBJ2-7; TRBD1 is a possible D gene (5 bases). Germline V lookup: CDR1 MDHEN, CDR2 SYDVKM. The CDR3 has 15 residues. The germline V and J ends were trimmed by 9 bases and 4 bases, with 22 bases remaining between them.